This section outlines one T cell receptor (beta chain) sequence together with its context. The antigen is not known. The data derive from a study of cytomegalovirus exposure and HLA in healthy donors. Findings and limits, study-wide: Within a later analysis, the majority of CMV-associated TCR beta chains appeared HLA-restricted. Sequencing likely caused a cluster of highly shared sequence variants. Cytomegalovirus association was assigned to about 150 TCR beta chains.

13 Jbeta primers and 60 Vbeta primers were used for the PCR. Sequencing was performed with immunoSEQ multiplex PCR; in TCRdb, only in-frame clones are kept and a portion is missing. This sample yields approximately 150,000 clones, of which approximately 78% are seen a single time; under 15% belongs to the top ten. Per the germline V gene, CDR1 is SGHNT and CDR2 is YYREEE (reference sequence). This CDR3 spans 13 amino acids. V was clipped by 4 bases and J by 9 bases, with 16 bases between them. The material sequenced was PBMCs. The gene calls are TRBV5-4 and TRBJ1-2, with D tentatively TRBD1 (6 bases). This TCR derives from a woman between 45 and 65 years old in good health and CMV-seropositive. The CDR3 bases are TGTGCCAGCAGCCCTCGGGGGCGGGAGAGCTACACCTTC. It is translated as CASSPRGRESYTF.